This T cell receptor (beta chain) is from a study of blood T cells in healthy people across ages. The study, taken as a whole, reports: Naive T cell percentage strongly correlated with TCR beta diversity. When one million T cells were used, diversity estimates were thought to be underestimates.

Germline CDR1 reads SQVTM; CDR2 reads ANQGSEA. V lost 1 base to trimming and J lost 5 bases, with 14 bases between them. The CDR3 runs 15 residues. With a J-beta primer mix and a sample-barcoded 5' primer, a second PCR ran roughly 6 to 12 cycles. TCRdb ran MiXCR on the 5' RACE reads and lists one entry per CDR3 protein. The table has 720,000 or so distinct CDR3 sequences, 40% to 45% seen once; the top ten hold 25% to 30%. In this sample, this clonotype turned up a few times. The target antigen is unknown. This TCR was sampled from a man older than 75 in good health. The material sequenced was blood. The chain uses TRBV29-1 and TRBJ1-4; weak D call: TRBD1 (6 bases). The CDR3 is CSVEVFAGANEKLFF. The CDR3 DNA is TGCAGCGTTGAAGTCTTTGCAGGGGCCAATGAAAAACTGTTTTTT.